This T cell receptor (beta chain) was found in a study of T cell changes during pregnancy in multiple sclerosis. The CDR3 has 13 amino acids. V shed 8 bases and J shed 0 bases, with 11 bases lying between them. Germline V CDR1 and CDR2: SQVTM, ANQGSEA. The method was immunoSEQ multiplex PCR; TCRdb's version includes in-frame clones alone and lacks a portion of them. The sample records approximately 90,000 clones, about 94% being singletons. This sequence originates from a female donor with multiple sclerosis, enrolled in a pregnancy study. The sequenced sample was peripheral blood, obtained in the third trimester of pregnancy. The rearrangement joins TRBV29-1 to TRBJ2-4; D is possibly TRBD1 (5 bases). DNA for the CDR3: TGCAGCCCCCTGGGGCTAGCCAAAAACATTCAGTACTTC. Translated, it gives CSPLGLAKNIQYF.